Below, 30 T cell receptor beta chains from the same sample are listed, as sequenced in a study of T cell responses to AZD1222 COVID-19 vaccine. Profiled with immunoSEQ multiplex PCR; TCRdb holds only in-frame clones, not every one. The profile shows approximately 50,000 clones, approximately 88% of them singletons. Sequenced material: peripheral blood, taken on day 0 of AZD1222 vaccination. These receptors originate from an adult in good health.

This sequence joins TRBV5-1 and TRBJ1-1; TRBD1 is a possible D gene (5 bases). The V and J ends lost 4 bases and 3 bases respectively, with 10 bases between them. The CDR3 is made up of 13 amino acids. Germline assignment: CDR1 SGHRS and CDR2 YFSETQ. The DNA of the CDR3 is TGCGCCAGCAGCACGGGACGGGACACTGAAGCTTTCTTT. It codes for CASSTGRDTEAFF. Full variable domain (missing parts from reference TRBV5-1 and TRBJ1-1): KAGVTQTPRYLIKTRGQQVTLSCSPISGHRSVSWYQQTPGQGLQFLFEYFSETQRNKGNFPGRFSGRQFSNSRSEMNVSTLELGDSALYLCASSTGRDTEAFFGQGTRLTVV.

This rearrangement joins TRBV18 to TRBJ2-5; D is perhaps TRBD2 (6 bases). Germline CDR1 and CDR2: KGHSH and LQKENI. This CDR3 contains 17 residues. Trimming removed 3 bases at V and 1 base at J, with 18 bases between. CDR3 protein: CASSPTGGRASQETQYF. CDR3 bases: TGTGCCAGCTCACCCACCGGAGGGCGGGCTTCCCAAGAGACCCAGTACTTC.

The chain has TRBV13 and TRBJ2-5; D possibly corresponds to TRBD2 (7 bases). Germline lookup yields CDR1 PRHDT and CDR2 FYEKMQ (reference sequence). The V end was cut by 4 bases, the J end by 4 bases, with 16 bases between. CDR3 length: 15 residues. In nucleotides, the CDR3 is TGTGCCAGCAGCTCATATAGGGGGGGAATAGAGACCCAGTACTTC. This codes for CASSSYRGGIETQYF. Complete variable domain (other parts from reference TRBV13 and TRBJ2-5): AAGVIQSPRHLIKEKRETATLKCYPIPRHDTVYWYQQGPGQDPQFLISFYEKMQSDKGSIPDRFSAQQFSDYHSELNMSSLELGDSALYFCASSSYRGGIETQYFGPGTRLLVL.

The gene calls are TRBV18 and TRBJ1-3, with a tentative D call TRBD1 (6 bases). The CDR3 runs to 15 residues. V dropped 5 bases and J dropped 2 bases, with 13 bases sitting between them. Germline CDR1 is KGHSH and CDR2 is LQKENI. CDR3 residues: CASSSNRDPGNTIYF. The CDR3 DNA reads TGTGCCAGCTCATCTAACAGGGACCCTGGAAACACCATATATTTT.

CDR3 sequence (DNA): TGTGCCAGCAGCTTAGCGTTAGCGGGAGAGACCCAGTACTTC. The encoded protein is CASSLALAGETQYF. This sequence joins TRBV7-9 and TRBJ2-5, with TRBD2 identical over 7 bases. Germline trimming cut 0 bases from V and 4 bases from J; bases unmatched to any gene: 2. The CDR3 contains 14 residues. Looked up from germline, CDR1 is SEHNR and CDR2 is FQNEAQ (reference sequence).

The J gene is TRBJ2-7, the V gene TRBV27; 9 positions match TRBD2. V lost 5 bases, J lost 2 bases, and 7 bases stayed unmatched. CDR3 length equals 15 residues. CDR1 is MNHEY, CDR2 SMNVEV, per germline (reference sequence). The CDR3 sequence is CASSPSSGVTYEQYF. The DNA for the CDR3 is TGTGCCAGCAGTCCTTCTAGCGGGGTCACCTACGAGCAGTACTTC.

The rearrangement joins TRBV7-2 to TRBJ2-1; TRBD2 matches at 11 bases. V lost 3 bases and J lost 3; bases outside the gene matches: 10. Germline V gene data show CDR1 as SGHTA and CDR2 as FQGNSA. The CDR3 is made up of 18 amino acids. The CDR3 reads CASSFESIAGGFYNEQFF. The CDR3 region has the DNA TGTGCCAGCAGCTTTGAATCTATAGCGGGAGGGTTCTACAATGAGCAGTTCTTC. The whole variable domain, filled in from reference TRBV7-2 and TRBJ2-1, reads GAGVSQSPSNKVTEKGKDVELRCDPISGHTALYWYRQSLGQGLEFLIYFQGNSAPDKSGLPSDRFSAERTGGSVSTLTIQRTQQEDSAVYLCASSFESIAGGFYNEQFFGPGTRLTVL.

The gene calls are TRBV19 and TRBJ2-1; 12 bases are a match to TRBD1. With 4 bases clipped from V and 7 bases from J, the junction kept 8 bases outside the gene matches. CDR3 length: 16 residues. Germline V lookup: CDR1 LNHDA, CDR2 SQIVND (reference sequence). CDR3: CASSTLPGQGANEQFF. CDR3 coding DNA: TGTGCCAGTAGTACTCTCCCGGGACAGGGGGCGAATGAGCAGTTCTTC.

This clone has just one count. This chain connects TRBV7-9 to TRBJ2-3; D unresolved. V dropped 6 bases and J dropped 2 bases, with 21 bases sitting between them. CDR3 length: 17 amino acids. Germline CDR1 SEHNR, CDR2 FQNEAQ (reference sequence). The CDR3 reads CASSVGFGDLNTDTQYF. The DNA of the CDR3 is TGTGCCAGCAGTGTCGGATTTGGGGATTTGAACACAGATACGCAGTATTTT.

The chain recombines TRBV19 with TRBJ1-2; D remains ambiguous. The ends were cut back, 3 bases at V and 0 bases at J, with 8 bases in the middle. The CDR3 consists of 14 residues. Germline CDR1 reads LNHDA; CDR2 reads SQIVND (reference sequence). The CDR3 is CASSIQSSNYGYTF. The CDR3 DNA reads TGTGCCAGTAGTATTCAGAGCTCTAACTATGGCTACACCTTC.

The chain links TRBV7-2 to TRBJ1-1, with TRBD1 identical over 8 bases. The germline CDR1 and CDR2 sequences are SGHTA and FQGNSA. V shed 5 bases, J shed 3 bases, and the junction held 2 bases outside the gene matches. The CDR3 consists of 13 residues. The CDR3 here is CASSAQGDTEAFF. The CDR3 nucleotides read TGTGCCAGCAGCGCACAGGGGGACACTGAAGCTTTCTTT.

The chain combines TRBV7-2 with TRBJ1-2; 9 bases line up with TRBD1. The CDR3 runs 14 residues. Germline CDR1 reads SGHTA; CDR2 reads FQGNSA. V was pared by 5 bases and J by 5 bases, with 6 bases of the junction left unmatched. The CDR3 sequence: CASSIVGQGYGYTF. CDR3 nucleotides: TGTGCCAGCAGCATAGTGGGACAGGGATATGGCTACACCTTC.

The V call is TRBV7-3, the J call TRBJ2-1; perhaps D is TRBD1 or TRBD2 (5 bases each). Germline-derived CDR1 and CDR2 are SGHTA and FQGTGA. V dropped 5 bases and J dropped 0 bases, with 11 bases sitting between them. The CDR3 runs 15 residues. CDR3 sequence reads: CASSPEGSSYNEQFF. The CDR3, as DNA: TGTGCCAGCAGCCCCGAGGGGAGCTCCTACAATGAGCAGTTCTTC.

J is TRBJ2-3 and V is TRBV2; D unclear. This CDR3 comprises 15 residues. V lost 6 bases and J 0 bases, leaving 13 bases between the germline ends. CDR1 and CDR2 (germline): SNHLY, FYNNEI. CDR3 DNA: TGTGCCAGCAGACGGTCGGGTTCTAGCACAGATACGCAGTATTTT. Translation: CASRRSGSSTDTQYF.

The chain couples TRBV7-9 to TRBJ1-2; no clear D. Trimming removed 0 bases at V and 5 bases at J, with 7 bases between. CDR1 and CDR2 from the germline V gene are SEHNR and FQNEAQ (reference sequence). This CDR3 is built from 13 residues. The CDR3 region is CASSLATWYGYTF. CDR3 nucleotide sequence: TGTGCCAGCAGCTTAGCCACGTGGTATGGCTACACCTTC.

This sequence joins TRBV10-2 and TRBJ2-1, with 8 bases fitting TRBD1. V gave up 3 bases and J gave up 8 bases; unmatched junction bases: 0. Germline V gene data show CDR1 as WSHSY and CDR2 as SAAADI. The CDR3 length is 12 residues. CDR3 DNA: TGCGCCAGCAGTGACAGGGGGCATGAGCAGTTCTTC. Protein: CASSDRGHEQFF.

The chain carries TRBV23-1 and TRBJ2-3; 7 bases are a match to TRBD1. TRBV23-1 is labeled an ORF, and its function is uncertain. This CDR3 is built from 17 residues. The V gene end was trimmed by 9 bases and the J gene end by 3 bases; junction bases not matched to a gene: 18. The CDR3 spells CASVPSEGAPKTDTQYF. The CDR3 DNA sequence: TGCGCCAGTGTACCTTCCGAGGGGGCTCCGAAGACAGATACGCAGTATTTT.

V and J are TRBV7-6 and TRBJ2-5, with D maybe TRBD1 (6 bases). Trimming pared 5 bases from V and 1 base from J, leaving 14 bases between. There are 15 residues in the CDR3. Germline-derived CDR1 and CDR2 are SGHVS and FNYEAQ. CDR3 sequence reads: CASSRSTGIQETQYF. For the CDR3, the DNA is TGTGCCAGCAGCCGCAGCACAGGGATCCAAGAGACCCAGTACTTC. The full variable domain, rest sourced from reference TRBV7-6 and TRBJ2-5, is GAGVSQSPRYKVTKRGQDVALRCDPISGHVSLYWYRQALGQGPEFLTYFNYEAQQDKSGLPNDRFSAERPEGSISTLTIQRTEQRDSAMYRCASSRSTGIQETQYFGPGTRLLVL.

The CDR3 coding sequence is TGTGCCAGCAAGGGGAGGGCCTCCTCCTACGAGCAGTACTTC. This gives the protein CASKGRASSYEQYF. The chain employs TRBV5-5 and TRBJ2-7; 7 nucleotides match TRBD2. CDR1 and CDR2 from the germline V gene are SGHKS and YYEKEE (reference sequence). V shed 6 bases, J shed 0 bases, and the junction held 6 bases outside the gene matches. This CDR3 has 14 residues.

The chain couples TRBV27 to TRBJ2-7, with 14 bases matching TRBD2. Germline trimming cut 3 bases from V and 6 bases from J; bases unmatched to any gene: 7. The CDR3 contains 16 residues. Germline V gene sequence: CDR1 MNHEY, CDR2 SMNVEV (reference sequence). The CDR3 region is CASSLAGTSGSLEQYF. CDR3 in DNA: TGTGCCAGCAGTTTGGCAGGGACTAGCGGGAGTCTCGAGCAGTACTTC.

The chain combines TRBV15 with TRBJ1-5; D is ambiguous. With 1 base removed from V and 7 bases from J, the gap between germline ends came to 17 bases. CDR1 is LNHNV, CDR2 YYDKDF, per germline (reference sequence). CDR3 size: 16 residues. In nucleotides, the CDR3 is TGTGCCACCAGCAGAGTCCCGGTTTCAGGCGGCCAGCCCCAGCATTTT. It codes for CATSRVPVSGGQPQHF.

The V call is TRBV7-2, the J call TRBJ1-5; D unclear. Germline-derived CDR1 and CDR2 are SGHTA and FQGNSA. V lost 3 bases, J lost 5 bases, and 5 bases lay in between. The CDR3 has 12 amino acids. The CDR3 DNA reads as TGTGCCAGCAGCTTCGAGGATCAGCCCCAGCATTTT. Residues: CASSFEDQPQHF. The variable domain in full, completed from reference TRBV7-2 and TRBJ1-5, reads GAGVSQSPSNKVTEKGKDVELRCDPISGHTALYWYRQSLGQGLEFLIYFQGNSAPDKSGLPSDRFSAERTGGSVSTLTIQRTQQEDSAVYLCASSFEDQPQHFGDGTRLSIL.

A single count supports this clone. The chain employs TRBV15 and TRBJ2-1; D gene ambiguous. Germline V lookup: CDR1 LNHNV, CDR2 YYDKDF (reference sequence). Trimming removed 0 bases from V and 10 bases from J, with 16 bases in between. The length of the CDR3 is 15 residues. The CDR3 DNA reads TGTGCCACCAGCAGAGATCGCGGACCCCTCGCCGAGCAGTTCTTC. This sequence encodes CATSRDRGPLAEQFF. The full variable domain, in which reference TRBV15 and TRBJ2-1 provide the parts outside the CDR3, is DAMVIQNPRYQVTQFGKPVTLSCSQTLNHNVMYWYQQKSSQAPKLLFHYYDKDFNNEADTPDNFQSRRPNTSFCFLDIRSPGLGDTAMYLCATSRDRGPLAEQFFGPGTRLTVL.

The chain links TRBV7-6 to TRBJ2-2, with a possible D match to TRBD1 (6 bases). Between the trimmed V and J ends, which lost 1 base and 7 bases, there was a span of 16 bases. Germline CDR1 SGHVS, CDR2 FNYEAQ. This CDR3 is built from 16 residues. The chain's CDR3 is CASSLGRGQGFGELFF. The CDR3, as DNA: TGTGCCAGCAGCTTAGGAAGGGGTCAGGGGTTCGGGGAGCTGTTTTTT.

The J gene is TRBJ1-4, the V gene TRBV30; 9 nucleotides align to TRBD1. The V segment lost 0 bases and the J segment 8 bases; nucleotides outside the gene matches: 7. Germline V gene data show CDR1 as GTSNPN and CDR2 as SVGIG (reference sequence). CDR3 length: 15 residues. The CDR3 nucleotides are TGTGCCTGGAGTGTACGTGGGACAGGGCGGGAAAAACTGTTTTTT. Encoded protein: CAWSVRGTGREKLFF.

This clone was seen once. The rearrangement joins TRBV29-1 to TRBJ1-2; 8 nucleotides agree with TRBD1. Germline CDR1 is SQVTM and CDR2 is ANQGSEA. The CDR3 length is 11 residues. CDR3 nucleotide sequence: TGCGGTGAGGGGACAGGAGCGGGCTACACCTTC. This translates into CGEGTGAGYTF.

V is TRBV27 and J is TRBJ1-6; no clear D gene. The CDR3 has 13 amino acids. Germline assignment: CDR1 MNHEY and CDR2 SMNVEV (reference sequence). Trimming removed 5 bases at V and 10 bases at J, with 12 bases between. CDR3 bases: TGTGCCAGCAGTCTAGGCGGGGTCTCACCCCTCCACTTT. This codes for CASSLGGVSPLHF.

J is TRBJ1-1 and V is TRBV28; 7 positions match TRBD1. V trimming: 9 bases; J trimming: 9 bases; junction bases outside the gene matches: 7. Germline CDR1 reads MDHEN; CDR2 reads SYDVKM. This CDR3 has 11 residues. The CDR3 DNA reads as TGTGCCAGTGGACAGGCTGGAAAAGCTTTCTTT. This sequence encodes CASGQAGKAFF.

This rearrangement joins TRBV4-3 to TRBJ2-3; 8 nucleotides match TRBD2. J lost 6 bases, V lost 2 bases, and 10 bases had no gene match. CDR1 LGHNA and CDR2 YSLEER come from the germline V gene. The CDR3 extends over 16 amino acids. This chain's CDR3 is CASSQSSGIVGDTQYF. CDR3 nucleotide sequence: TGCGCCAGCAGCCAAAGTAGCGGGATTGTGGGCGATACGCAGTATTTT.

About this clone: Different DNA sequences within this sample yield the same CDR3. The chain is built from TRBV7-2 and TRBJ1-2; no clear D. The germline CDR1 and CDR2 sequences are SGHTA and FQGNSA. V was trimmed by 1 base and J by 2 bases, leaving 8 bases between them. The CDR3 totals 14 residues. This CDR3 reads CASSLGGTNYGYTF. The CDR3 nucleotides read TGTGCCAGCAGCTTAGGAGGCACGAACTATGGCTACACCTTC.